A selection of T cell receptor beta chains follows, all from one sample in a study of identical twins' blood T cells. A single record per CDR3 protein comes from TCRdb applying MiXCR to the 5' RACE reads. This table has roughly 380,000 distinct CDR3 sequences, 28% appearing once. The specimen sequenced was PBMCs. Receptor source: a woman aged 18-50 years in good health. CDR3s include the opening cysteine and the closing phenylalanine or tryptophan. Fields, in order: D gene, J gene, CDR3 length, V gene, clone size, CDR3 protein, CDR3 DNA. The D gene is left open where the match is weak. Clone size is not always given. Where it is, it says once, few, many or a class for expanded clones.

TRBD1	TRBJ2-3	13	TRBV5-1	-	CASSLETGATQYF	TGCGCCAGCAGCTTGGAGACAGGGGCTACGCAGTATTTT
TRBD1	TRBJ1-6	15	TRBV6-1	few	CASSEPGQGKSPLHF	TGTGCCAGCAGTGAACCGGGACAGGGGAAATCACCCCTCCACTTT
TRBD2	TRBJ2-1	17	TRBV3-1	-	CASSQVIKLAGFNGQFF	TGTGCCAGCAGCCAAGTTATTAAGCTAGCGGGTTTCAATGGGCAGTTCTTC
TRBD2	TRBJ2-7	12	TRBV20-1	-	CSASSGSHEQYF	TGCAGTGCCTCGAGCGGGAGTCACGAGCAGTACTTC
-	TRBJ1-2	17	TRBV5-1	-	CASSLETYGPSRYGYTF	TGCGCCAGCAGCTTGGAGACGTACGGCCCTTCTCGGTATGGCTACACCTTC
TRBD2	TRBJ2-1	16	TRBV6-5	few	CASSIAGTSGYNEQFF	TGTGCCAGCAGCATCGCCGGGACTAGCGGCTACAATGAGCAGTTCTTC
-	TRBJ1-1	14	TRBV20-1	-	CSALVGPGDAEAFF	TGCAGTGCTTTGGTGGGCCCGGGGGACGCTGAAGCTTTCTTT
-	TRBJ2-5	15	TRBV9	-	CASSVGTTTNGTQYF	TGTGCCAGCAGCGTAGGGACTACCACGAACGGGACCCAGTACTTC
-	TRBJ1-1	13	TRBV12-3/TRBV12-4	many	CASSQSRNTEAFF	TGTGCCAGCAGCCAGTCCAGGAACACTGAAGCTTTCTTT
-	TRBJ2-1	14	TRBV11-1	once	CASSLVPAGGEQFF	TGTGCCAGCAGCTTAGTCCCCGCGGGCGGCGAGCAGTTCTTC
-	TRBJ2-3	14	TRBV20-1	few	CSAPNNPGTDTQYF	TGCAGTGCTCCCAACAACCCCGGCACAGATACGCAGTATTTT
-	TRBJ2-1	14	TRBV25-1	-	CASKRTRGYNEQFF	TGTGCCAGCAAGAGGACAAGGGGCTACAATGAGCAGTTCTTC
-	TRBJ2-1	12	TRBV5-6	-	CASSSYYNEQFF	TGTGCCAGCAGCTCGTACTACAATGAGCAGTTCTTC
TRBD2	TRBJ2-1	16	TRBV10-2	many	CASSPNRAGVSNEQFF	TGCGCCAGCAGTCCAAATAGAGCGGGAGTAAGCAATGAGCAGTTCTTC
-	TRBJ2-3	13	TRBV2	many	CASRGRETDTQYF	TGTGCCAGCAGGGGCAGGGAAACAGATACGCAGTATTTT
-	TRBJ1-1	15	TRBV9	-	CASSPTTWEGTEAFF	TGTGCCAGCAGCCCAACCACATGGGAGGGGACTGAAGCTTTCTTT